This T cell receptor (beta chain) is drawn from a study of T cell clusters in autoimmune cytopenias (dated by TCRdb to about 2019). Concerning the study at large: The median TRB sequencing depth was around 49,000 reads per sample, and the median number of distinct TRB clonotypes was around 2,500 per sample. TRB and IGH repertoires from peripheral blood were sequenced in autoimmune cytopenia patients at active disease and during treatment follow-up, with healthy, CLL and autoimmune hepatitis controls included alongside. The goal of the study was to find out whether patients with autoimmune cytopenia have a disease-specific immune repertoire signature that could be used as a blood-based biomarker.

TRB rearrangements were amplified by multiplex PCR using a touch-down protocol with TRB-A and TRB-B primer pools mixed in one tube. Illumina adapters and sample indices were added to the amplicons through two consecutive PCR reactions performed with Phusion HS II polymerase. The amplicons were gel-purified using the NucleoSpin Gel and PCR Clean-up kit, after which quantification was performed by Qubit and quality was checked on an Agilent 2100 Bioanalyzer. Sequencing of the libraries was done on an Illumina MiSeq with paired-end, single-indexed, 600-cycle runs. In the original analysis: MiXCR version 2.1.12, together with the default MiXCR reference library, was used to align and assemble the TRB reads. A clone was defined by each unique CDR3 nucleotide sequence, and the analysis included only productive sequences supported by at least two reads. To assess repertoire diversity, an R script computed alpha-parameterized diversity profiles (alpha 0 to 5), which included the Shannon (alpha 1) and Simpson (alpha 2) indices. Combinatorial TRB VJ usage was calculated with the tcR package and was compared between cohorts by principal component analysis performed with ade4. GLIPH clustering of TCRbeta CDR3s was carried out on cohort pairs matched by age and read depth, and cluster frequencies were compared by Wilcoxon test. TCRdb reprocessed the reads and lists each CDR3 protein sequence as a single entry, with no DNA. V and J calls and clone size were set by TCRdb, not the authors. This sample's table has entries for fewer than 2,000 distinct CDR3 sequences. Clones ranked in the top ten supply over 5% of the sample.

Including the terminal cysteine and phenylalanine, the CDR3 comprises 11 residues. A DNA sequence was not provided. For CDR1 and CDR2, the germline V gene (reference sequence) lists GTSNPN and SVGIG. The research as a whole found: TRB repertoire shifts, with less even repertoires in secondary cytopenia and CLL, mostly reflected lymphoma bias rather than autoimmunity. The GLIPH analysis suggested a lack of physiological T cell clusters in primary autoimmune cytopenia patients, since some 50 clusters were exclusive to healthy donors whereas under 20 were exclusive to patients. Approximately 3-fold more exclusive TRB clusters were observed in healthy donors than in active autoimmune hepatitis patients, consistent with an autoimmunity-wide signature. The T cell clusters were defined in silico only, and their functional role remained to be validated experimentally. In the comparison of secondary cytopenia with CLL, no cluster-lack signature showed up, apparently because the dominant lymphoma-associated repertoire masked the signature.

TRB amplification used roughly 250 ng of peripheral blood genomic DNA, 30,000 to 40,000 genome equivalents, per sample. No count is recorded, but by frequency this clonotype is medium-sized (0.01 to 0.1%). Its antigen specificity is not known. The source is a human donor with an autoimmune cytopenia or autoimmune hepatitis (not recorded which). The sample comprised peripheral blood. In this chain, TRBV30 is recombined with TRBJ1-2; TCRdb indicates TRBD1, and absent DNA this call remains unverified. For the CDR3, the sequence is CAWSIGGGYTF.